Each of the 21 T cell receptor beta chains below was sequenced from the same sample in a study of T cell responses to AZD1222 COVID-19 vaccine. Using immunoSEQ multiplex PCR, the repertoire was profiled, and TCRdb retains in-frame clones only, with some absent. Of over 65,000 clones detected, approximately 90% appear once; the ten largest clones hold 6% to 8.5%. Sample: peripheral blood, taken on day 0 of MenACWY control vaccination. The receptors derive from an adult in good health.

This clone was recorded only once. As DNA, the CDR3 is TGTGCCAGCAGCTTGAGGGATGGCTACACCTTC. Translated: CASSLRDGYTF. V and J are TRBV7-2 and TRBJ1-2; unclear D gene. Looked up from germline, CDR1 is SGHTA and CDR2 is FQGNSA. The CDR3 totals 11 residues. V lost 3 bases, J lost 6 bases, and 5 bases lay in between.

The V gene is TRBV29-1, the J gene TRBJ2-1; 9 bases agree with TRBD2. V trimming: 8 bases; J trimming: 2 bases; junction bases outside the gene matches: 4. The CDR3 covers 13 residues. Germline V lookup: CDR1 SQVTM, CDR2 ANQGSEA. The CDR3 DNA sequence: TGCAGCTATAGCGGGAGCACCTACAATGAGCAGTTCTTC. Amino acids: CSYSGSTYNEQFF.

V and J are TRBV5-1 and TRBJ2-5; D ambiguous. Deletions cut 4 bases from V and 4 bases from J, with 14 bases between. The CDR3 covers 14 residues. Looked up from germline, CDR1 is SGHRS and CDR2 is YFSETQ. The CDR3 DNA reads TGCGCCAGCAGCGCTGGAAGAGGCCCAGAGACCCAGTACTTC. It specifies CASSAGRGPETQYF.

This clone appeared a single time. The chain is built from TRBV19 and TRBJ2-6; D gene uncertain. V was trimmed by 5 bases and J by 4 bases, leaving 15 bases between them. The CDR3 extends over 16 amino acids. From germline, CDR1 is LNHDA and CDR2 SQIVND (reference sequence). The CDR3 DNA reads TGTGCCAGTAGTCAACGGGCTCGAAGGGGGGCCAACGTCCTGACTTTC. This gives the protein CASSQRARRGANVLTF. Variable domain in full (rest from reference TRBV19 and TRBJ2-6): DGGITQSPKYLFRKEGQNVTLSCEQNLNHDAMYWYRQDPGQGLRLIYYSQIVNDFQKGDIAEGYSVSREKKESFPLTVTSAQKNPTAFYLCASSQRARRGANVLTFGAGSRLTVL.

The chain uses TRBV7-2 and TRBJ1-5; possible D gene TRBD1, 5 bases. Trimming stripped 5 bases from V and 5 bases from J, with 10 bases between. This CDR3 region has 13 residues. Looked up from germline, CDR1 is SGHTA and CDR2 is FQGNSA. CDR3 bases: TGTGCCAGCAGCGGAGGGGTTGATCAGCCCCAGCATTTT. The encoded protein is CASSGGVDQPQHF.

The chain joins TRBV19 to TRBJ1-1; D gene ambiguous. Germline loops: CDR1 LNHDA, CDR2 SQIVND (reference sequence). The CDR3 is 13 residues long. Trimming took 6 bases from V and 1 from J, leaving 9 bases between them. The CDR3 loop is CASSWVGNTEAFF. CDR3 DNA sequence: TGTGCCAGTAGCTGGGTAGGGAACACTGAAGCTTTCTTT.

The rearrangement uses TRBV10-3 and TRBJ1-1; tentatively, D is TRBD1 (5 bases). Germline V gene lookup returns CDR1 ENHRY and CDR2 SYGVKD. V was pared by 2 bases and J by 1 base, with 5 bases between. The CDR3 is 13 residues long. The DNA for the CDR3 is TGTGCCATCAGTGAGAGGGGGAACACTGAAGCTTTCTTT. Protein product: CAISERGNTEAFF.

V is TRBV29-1 and J is TRBJ2-7; the match to TRBD1 covers 7 bases. The junction had 9 bases not matched to a gene; V was cut back by 1 base and J by 9 bases. The germline gives CDR1 SQVTM, CDR2 ANQGSEA. The CDR3 covers 13 residues. This CDR3 reads CSVEGTGPGGQYF. Written as DNA, the CDR3 is TGCAGCGTTGAAGGGACAGGCCCAGGGGGGCAGTACTTC.

The rearrangement uses TRBV27 and TRBJ2-7; 11 positions agree with TRBD2. The V gene end was trimmed by 7 bases and the J gene end by 5 bases; junction bases not matched to a gene: 10. The CDR3 contains 15 residues. Germline loops: CDR1 MNHEY, CDR2 SMNVEV (reference sequence). Here the CDR3 DNA reads TGTGCCAGCACCCAACTAGCGGGAGCATCCCACGAGCAGTACTTC. The encoded protein is CASTQLAGASHEQYF.

The V and J genes are TRBV9 and TRBJ1-1; 8 positions agree with TRBD1. V lost 0 bases to trimming and J lost 6 bases; unmatched junction nucleotides: 4. CDR3 length: 14 residues. The germline gives CDR1 SGDLS, CDR2 YYNGEE. CDR3 amino acids: CASSVGRGPAEAFF. The CDR3 DNA reads as TGTGCCAGCAGCGTAGGCAGGGGGCCGGCTGAAGCTTTCTTT.

V gene TRBV18 combines with J gene TRBJ2-1; D ambiguous. V was cut by 4 bases and J by 6 bases, with 7 bases left in between. The CDR3 extends over 12 amino acids. CDR1 is KGHSH, CDR2 LQKENI, per germline. CDR3 protein: CASSQGFNEQFF. CDR3 nucleotides: TGTGCCAGCTCACAAGGATTCAATGAGCAGTTCTTC. The full variable domain, with the rest looked up from reference TRBV18 and TRBJ2-1, is NAGVMQNPRHLVRRRGQEARLRCSPMKGHSHVYWYRQLPEEGLKFMVYLQKENIIDESGMPKERFSAEFPKEGPSILRIQQVVRGDSAAYFCASSQGFNEQFFGPGTRLTVL.

This clone appeared once. V and J are TRBV4-3 and TRBJ2-2; D unclear. The CDR3 length is 14 residues. In germline, CDR1 is LGHNA, CDR2 YSLEER. Trimming removed 0 bases from V and 7 bases from J, with 9 bases in between. This CDR3 reads CASSQERWVGELFF. CDR3 in DNA: TGCGCCAGCAGCCAAGAACGTTGGGTCGGGGAGCTGTTTTTT.

The V and J genes are TRBV6-5 and TRBJ1-5, with 7 bases lining up with TRBD1. CDR3 length: 14 residues. With V trimmed by 6 bases and J by 0 bases, 2 bases remained unmatched. Per germline, CDR1 MNHEY and CDR2 SVGAGI. The CDR3 spells CASSTGVSNQPQHF. In DNA, the CDR3 is TGTGCCAGCAGCACAGGGGTTAGCAATCAGCCCCAGCATTTT.

The chain carries TRBV7-2 and TRBJ1-3; D gene uncertain. CDR1 and CDR2 from the germline V gene are SGHTA and FQGNSA. The ends were cut back, 5 bases at V and 9 bases at J, with 17 bases in the middle. The CDR3 is 14 amino acids. The DNA of the CDR3 is TGTGCCAGCAGCGAAAGCGTCCTTGGGAGCACCATATATTTT. Translation: CASSESVLGSTIYF.

For the CDR3, the DNA is TGCGCCAGCAGCTACCCGATCAGATCAGGGGACGGGGAGCTGTTTTTT. Its translation: CASSYPIRSGDGELFF. The chain employs TRBV5-1 and TRBJ2-2, with D possibly TRBD1 on 6 matching bases. CDR1 is SGHRS, CDR2 YFSETQ, per germline. The CDR3 covers 16 residues. With 3 bases removed from V and 7 bases from J, the gap between germline ends came to 19 bases.

This clone was found once. The V gene is TRBV5-1, the J gene TRBJ2-2; D is possibly TRBD2 (5 bases). Germline CDR1 is SGHRS and CDR2 is YFSETQ. The V end was cut by 0 bases, the J end by 7 bases, with 13 bases between. There are 15 residues in the CDR3. The CDR3 region is CASSLGVSAGGELFF. CDR3 sequence (DNA): TGCGCCAGCAGCTTGGGTGTTAGCGCGGGCGGGGAGCTGTTTTTT.

The rearrangement joins TRBV24-1 to TRBJ2-5, with 7 nucleotides matching TRBD1. Trimming took 3 bases from V and 5 from J; bases not matched to a gene: 5. Germline CDR1 and CDR2: KGHDR and SFDVKD. This CDR3 is 14 amino acids long. DNA of the CDR3: TGTGCCACCAGTGATCTTTCACAGGGGGAGACCCAGTACTTC. Protein sequence: CATSDLSQGETQYF.

This rearrangement joins TRBV6-5 to TRBJ1-2, with D possibly TRBD1 on 5 matching bases. The germline V gene has CDR1 MNHEY and CDR2 SVGAGI. CDR3 length: 15 residues. The V gene lost 5 bases and the J gene lost 8 bases, with 21 bases spanning the gap. The CDR3 sequence: CASSHPRQTRGGYTF. CDR3 DNA sequence: TGTGCCAGCAGTCACCCCAGACAGACTAGAGGAGGCTACACCTTC.

The rearrangement links TRBV30 to TRBJ1-1; D possibly corresponds to TRBD1 (6 bases). V was clipped by 0 bases and J by 5 bases, with 10 bases between them. The V gene's germline CDR1 is GTSNPN and CDR2 SVGIG (reference sequence). The CDR3 consists of 13 residues. The CDR3 here is CAWSVAGATEAFF. CDR3 DNA sequence: TGTGCCTGGAGTGTCGCAGGGGCGACTGAAGCTTTCTTT.

This chain links TRBV6-5 with TRBJ1-1; the match to TRBD1 covers 7 bases. The length of the CDR3 is 15 residues. Germline V CDR1 and CDR2: MNHEY, SVGAGI. Trimming at V came to 8 bases and at J to 4 bases, leaving 13 bases not matched to a gene. As DNA, the CDR3 is TGTGCCAGCTCAACTCACAGGGGTGGGGGCACTGAAGCTTTCTTT. Amino acids: CASSTHRGGGTEAFF.

The genes are TRBV5-1 and TRBJ2-7, with 8 positions matching TRBD1. From germline, CDR1 is SGHRS and CDR2 YFSETQ. This CDR3 has 16 residues. The junction had 7 bases not matched to a gene; V was cut back by 0 bases and J by 2 bases. The chain's CDR3 is CASSLAVRGQTYEQYF. CDR3 sequence (DNA): TGCGCCAGCAGCTTGGCCGTCAGGGGGCAAACCTACGAGCAGTACTTC.